This TCR beta chain was identified in a study of shared clonotypes between healthy human individuals. Whole-study findings and limits: Among several donors, approximately 5% of naive CD4 clonotypes were found in common.

The protocol was immunoSEQ multiplex PCR, while the TCRdb copy is restricted to in-frame clones and leaves out a portion. This sample has around 2,000,000 clones, with approximately 94% found just once. This clone was seen once. Antigen unknown. The naive CD8 fraction comprised CD45RO-negative cells positively selected for CCR7 and excluded terminally differentiated effector memory CD45RA+ cells. The clonotype was recovered from a man younger than 35 in good health. The sequencing input was naive CD8+ T cells sorted from blood.

Here the CDR3 reads CAWSTLGRDEKLFF. CDR3 bases: TGTGCCTGGAGTACCCTGGGGAGGGATGAAAAACTGTTTTTT. The genes are TRBV30 and TRBJ1-4; D not certain. CDR3 length: 14 amino acids. Germline CDR1 is GTSNPN and CDR2 is SVGIG (reference sequence). V was cut by 2 bases and J by 6 bases, with 13 bases left in between.